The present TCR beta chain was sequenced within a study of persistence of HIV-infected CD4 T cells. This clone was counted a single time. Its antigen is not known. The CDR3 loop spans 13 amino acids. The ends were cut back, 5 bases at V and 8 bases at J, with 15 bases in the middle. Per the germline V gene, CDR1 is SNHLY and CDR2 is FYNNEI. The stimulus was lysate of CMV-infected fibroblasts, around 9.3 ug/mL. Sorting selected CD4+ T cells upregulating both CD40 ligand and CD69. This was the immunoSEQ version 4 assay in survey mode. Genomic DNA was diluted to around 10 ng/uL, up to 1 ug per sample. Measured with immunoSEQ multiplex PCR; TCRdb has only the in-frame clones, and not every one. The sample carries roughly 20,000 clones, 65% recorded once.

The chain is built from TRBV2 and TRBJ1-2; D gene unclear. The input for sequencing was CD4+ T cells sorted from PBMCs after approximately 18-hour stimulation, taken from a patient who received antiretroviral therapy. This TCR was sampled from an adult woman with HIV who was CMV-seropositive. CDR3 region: CASSSRGTAGYTF. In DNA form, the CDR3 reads TGTGCCAGCAGTTCGCGCGGAACGGCGGGCTACACCTTC. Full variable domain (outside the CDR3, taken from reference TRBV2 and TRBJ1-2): EPEVTQTPSHQVTQMGQEVILRCVPISNHLYFYWYRQILGQKVEFLVSFYNNEISEKSEIFDDQFSVERPDGSNFTLKIRSTKLEDSAMYFCASSSRGTAGYTFGSGTRLTVV.